At least ten counts were recorded for the clone carrying this TCR beta chain. V lost 9 bases to trimming and J lost 4 bases; unmatched junction nucleotides: 9. CDR1 and CDR2 (germline): MDHEN, SYDVKM. The CDR3 sequence is 13 residues long. The TCR beta CDR3 regions underwent amplification using RNA transcripts as the source. HTBI primers drove first-round RT-PCR of the TCR CDR3. One entry per CDR3 protein, called by TCRdb with MiXCR from the multiplex PCR reads. The data show fewer than 800,000 distinct CDR3 sequences, with less than 20% seen just once and roughly 8% held by the top ten. This entry belongs to a study of T cells in Graves' hyperthyroidism and ophthalmopathy. These patients, aged 18 to 65, had recently diagnosed hyperthyroidism lasting under 2 months.

The clonotype originates from a man aged 18 to 29 with Graves' hyperthyroidism. Source material: blood. The chain joins TRBV28 to TRBJ2-7, with 7 bases aligning to TRBD2. CDR3 DNA sequence: TGTGCCAGTCGGCGGGAGTTTTTTTACGAGCAGTACTTC. It encodes CASRREFFYEQYF.